Given below is one TCR beta chain in context. The antigen is not known. The data belong to a study of T-cell reconstitution after alpha-beta-depleted transplantation in children. Study-wide results and caveats: Roughly two months post-transplant, alpha-beta T cells reportedly originated from several hundred graft clones that had expanded. Surviving recipient T cells and thymic progenitors accounted for the high day-60 TCRbeta diversity observed in some patients. T cells produced anew were the main source of T-cell counts and diversity one year after transplant.

Preparation of the TCRbeta library used unique molecular identifiers. TCRdb recomputed calls from the PCR reads with MiXCR, one row per CDR3 protein. The data show almost 250,000 distinct CDR3 sequences, about 25% seen once. This receptor was taken from a girl aged 2 to 9 with Fanconi anemia, due to receive a stem cell transplant. The sample here was PBMCs, taken before TCRalphabeta/CD19-depleted stem cell transplant.

This CDR3 is CASSPYYRTSGTDTQYF. The CDR3 nucleotides read TGTGCCAGCAGTCCATACTATCGGACTAGCGGCACAGATACGCAGTATTTT. This sequence joins TRBV12-3 or TRBV12-4 and TRBJ2-3; 9 bases align to TRBD2. This CDR3 comprises 17 residues. V was pared by 5 bases and J by 1 base, with 10 bases of the junction left unmatched.